A single sample is the source of the 16 T cell receptor beta chains below, sequenced in a study of T cells after yellow fever vaccination. TCRdb itself ran the 5' RACE reads through MiXCR, one entry per CDR3 protein. The table has 60,000 to 85,000 distinct CDR3 sequences, approximately 6.9% seen once. Source: CD8+ T cells sorted from PBMCs, taken 4 to 5 days after the first yellow fever vaccination. These receptors originate from a man between 18 and 35 years old who received the YFV17D yellow fever vaccine.

This clonotype was seen only once. Just one base apart from a much larger clone, this may be a read error. The chain uses TRBV14 and TRBJ2-7; no firm D call. The V gene lost 2 bases and the J gene lost 3 bases, with 8 bases spanning the gap. The length of the CDR3 is 13 residues. CDR1 and CDR2 (germline): SGHDN, FVKESK. CDR3 in DNA: TGTGCCAGCAGCCAATTGAAGAACTACGAGCAGTACTTC. Translated: CASSQLKNYEQYF.

The chain carries TRBV5-1 and TRBJ1-1; TRBD1 aligns across 11 bases. This CDR3 has 17 residues. Germline CDR1 and CDR2: SGHRS and YFSETQ. V was pared by 3 bases and J by 4 bases, with 11 bases of the junction left unmatched. The CDR3 reads CASSYSGQGGFGTEAFF. CDR3 nucleotide sequence: TGCGCCAGCAGCTACTCGGGACAGGGGGGTTTCGGCACTGAAGCTTTCTTT.

The chain employs TRBV20-1 and TRBJ2-5; 7 bases are a match to TRBD2. The CDR3 contains 13 residues. Trimming removed 5 bases from V and 4 bases from J; junction bases left unmatched: 7. Germline CDR1 DFQATT, CDR2 SNEGSKA (reference sequence). The CDR3 coding sequence is TGCAGTGCTCCCCGGGGGGATCCAGAGACCCAGTACTTC. It is translated as CSAPRGDPETQYF.

V gene TRBV2 combines with J gene TRBJ1-1; D is undetermined. Per the germline V gene, CDR1 is SNHLY and CDR2 is FYNNEI. This CDR3 has 15 residues. V dropped 3 bases and J dropped 1 base, with 12 bases sitting between them. CDR3 in DNA: TGTGCCAGCAGTGACCTCTGGGCAACGAACACTGAAGCTTTCTTT. This sequence encodes CASSDLWATNTEAFF.

This clonotype appeared many times. V and J are TRBV19 and TRBJ2-2; D not resolved. V gave up 3 bases and J gave up 5 bases, with 1 base separating them. This CDR3 has 11 residues. From germline, CDR1 is LNHDA and CDR2 SQIVND (reference sequence). CDR3 amino acids: CASSITGELFF. The CDR3 DNA reads as TGTGCCAGTAGTATTACCGGGGAGCTGTTTTTT. Full variable domain (missing parts from reference TRBV19 and TRBJ2-2): DGGITQSPKYLFRKEGQNVTLSCEQNLNHDAMYWYRQDPGQGLRLIYYSQIVNDFQKGDIAEGYSVSREKKESFPLTVTSAQKNPTAFYLCASSITGELFFGEGSRLTVL.

The chain links TRBV21-1 to TRBJ1-3; TRBD1, as called in the table, went unchecked against the DNA. TRBV21-1 is termed a pseudogene. This CDR3 region has 17 residues. The CDR3 loop reads CASSKYETGDSGNTIYF. CDR3 in DNA: TGTGCCAGCAGCAAATATGAGACAGGGGACTCTGGAAACACCATATATTTT.

The chain combines TRBV6-1 with TRBJ2-2, with D perhaps matching TRBD2 (6 bases). The CDR3 covers 14 residues. Trimming pared 8 bases from V and 4 bases from J, leaving 14 bases between. Germline V lookup: CDR1 MNHNS, CDR2 SASEGT. CDR3 nucleotide sequence: TGTGCCAGCGGCGGGACGATGGGCACCGGGGAGCTGTTTTTT. It encodes CASGGTMGTGELFF.

The chain uses TRBV7-2 and TRBJ2-3; 11 positions agree with TRBD2. The CDR3 is 16 amino acids. Germline trimming cut 5 bases from V and 6 bases from J; bases unmatched to any gene: 10. The germline V gene encodes CDR1 SGHTA and CDR2 FQGNSA. The CDR3 is CASSPYLAGGLDTQYF. CDR3 DNA: TGTGCCAGCAGCCCTTATCTAGCGGGGGGCTTGGATACGCAGTATTTT.

This clonotype has ten or more counts. CDR3 coding DNA: TGCAGCGTCCTCGAACTGCTCCACAATGAGCAGTTCTTC. Translation gives CSVLELLHNEQFF. V is TRBV29-1 and J is TRBJ2-1; D call uncertain. Trimming removed 6 bases from V and 5 bases from J, with 14 bases in between. This CDR3 has 13 amino acids. Germline-derived CDR1 and CDR2 are SQVTM and ANQGSEA.

This clonotype came up a few times. This chain uses TRBV20-1 with TRBJ1-5; D gene unclear. The V gene's germline CDR1 is DFQATT and CDR2 SNEGSKA (reference sequence). V was shortened by 3 bases and J by 4 bases, with 10 bases between the two germline ends. The CDR3 is 13 amino acids. CDR3 DNA sequence: TGCAGTGCTAGTTGGCCAGCTAATCAGCCCCAGCATTTT. This codes for CSASWPANQPQHF.

CDR3 loop: CASSQDSAGELFF. DNA of the CDR3: TGCGCCAGCAGCCAAGATTCAGCCGGGGAGCTGTTTTTT. This rearrangement joins TRBV4-3 to TRBJ2-2, with D unresolved. The V end was cut by 0 bases, the J end by 6 bases, with 5 bases between. The CDR3 is 13 residues long. From germline, CDR1 is LGHNA and CDR2 YSLEER.

V usage is TRBV7-9 and J usage is TRBJ2-5; no reliable D call. Germline assignment: CDR1 SEHNR and CDR2 FQNEAQ (reference sequence). This CDR3 has 14 residues. Trimming cost V 2 bases and J 0 bases, with 7 bases left between them. CDR3 residues: CASSLSGYQETQYF. The CDR3 DNA follows: TGTGCCAGCAGCTTAAGTGGTTACCAAGAGACCCAGTACTTC.

Only a few counts were recorded for this clonotype. This chain joins TRBV11-2 and TRBJ2-2; the D call may be TRBD1 or TRBD2 (5 bases each). The germline gives CDR1 SGHAT, CDR2 FQNNGV. This CDR3 has 14 residues. V lost 7 bases and J lost 8, with 17 bases in between. This CDR3 is CASTHWDVGGELFF. In nucleotides, the CDR3 is TGTGCCAGCACACATTGGGACGTCGGTGGGGAGCTGTTTTTT.

This clonotype was seen ten or more times. The CDR3 loop reads CASSLAVNVGYTF. The CDR3 DNA reads TGCGCCAGCAGCTTGGCCGTGAACGTGGGCTACACCTTC. V usage is TRBV5-1 and J usage is TRBJ1-2; D gene uncertain. Trimming took 0 bases from V and 8 from J, leaving 11 bases between them. The germline V gene has CDR1 SGHRS and CDR2 YFSETQ. The CDR3 is 13 residues long.

A remark on this clonotype: Given a much more abundant clone one base away, this may be a read error. This rearrangement joins TRBV7-9 to TRBJ2-1; D is ambiguous. The CDR3 is 14 amino acids. CDR1 and CDR2 from the germline V gene are SEHNR and FQNEAQ (reference sequence). Deletions cut 3 bases from V and 5 bases from J, with 11 bases between. The CDR3 spells CASSLDGWNNEQFF. The CDR3 DNA is TGTGCCAGCAGCTTGGATGGCTGGAACAATGAGCAGTTCTTC.

The genes are TRBV6-2 or TRBV6-3 and TRBJ2-3; D remains unclear. Germline CDR1 MNHEY, CDR2 SVGEGT. The CDR3 extends over 16 amino acids. Between the trimmed V and J ends, which lost 3 bases and 1 base, there was a span of 14 bases. In nucleotides, the CDR3 is TGTGCCAGCAGTTATGGCGAAGAGGTCGGCACAGATACGCAGTATTTT. The encoded protein is CASSYGEEVGTDTQYF.